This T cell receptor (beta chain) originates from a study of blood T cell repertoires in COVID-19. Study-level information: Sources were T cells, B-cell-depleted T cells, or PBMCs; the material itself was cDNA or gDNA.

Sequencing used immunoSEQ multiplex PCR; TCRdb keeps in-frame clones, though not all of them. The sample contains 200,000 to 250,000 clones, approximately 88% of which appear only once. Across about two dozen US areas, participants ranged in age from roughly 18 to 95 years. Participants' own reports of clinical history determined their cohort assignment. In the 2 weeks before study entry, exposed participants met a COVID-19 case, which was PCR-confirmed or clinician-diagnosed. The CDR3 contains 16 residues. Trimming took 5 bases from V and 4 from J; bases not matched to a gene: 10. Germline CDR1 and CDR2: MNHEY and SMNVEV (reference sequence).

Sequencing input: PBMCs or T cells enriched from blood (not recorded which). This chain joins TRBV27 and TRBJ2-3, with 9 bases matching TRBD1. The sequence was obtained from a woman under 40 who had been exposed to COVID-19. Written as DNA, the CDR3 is TGTGCCAGCAGTCCATGGGGACAGGGAGGTCCAGATACGCAGTATTTT. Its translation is CASSPWGQGGPDTQYF.